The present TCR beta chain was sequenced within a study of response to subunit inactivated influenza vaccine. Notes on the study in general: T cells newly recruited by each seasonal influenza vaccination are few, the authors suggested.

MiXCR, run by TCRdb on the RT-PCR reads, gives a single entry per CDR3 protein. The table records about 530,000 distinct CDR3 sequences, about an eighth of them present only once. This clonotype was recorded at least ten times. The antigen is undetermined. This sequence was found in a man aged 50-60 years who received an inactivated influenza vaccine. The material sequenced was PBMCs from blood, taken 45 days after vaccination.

The CDR3 DNA follows: TGTGCCACCAACCTGGGACCTCAAGAGACCCAGTACTTC. It translates to CATNLGPQETQYF. The chain uses TRBV12-3 or TRBV12-4 and TRBJ2-5; tentatively, D is TRBD1 or TRBD2 (5 bases each). Trimming stripped 10 bases from V and 2 bases from J, with 14 bases between. This CDR3 is 13 amino acids long.